These 24 T cell receptor beta chains came from one sample sequenced in a study of CD8 T cells in ankylosing spondylitis. The study, taken as a whole, reports: In ankylosing spondylitis blood, a motif of roughly 8 highly homologous TCR beta variants appeared characteristic.

Their antigens are not known. TCRdb reanalysed the 5' RACE reads using MiXCR and keeps one entry per CDR3 protein. The table lists around 450,000 distinct CDR3 sequences, roughly a quarter of them singletons. The sequenced sample consisted of blood, either unsorted or a sorted T cell fraction (not recorded which). These receptor sequences come from a male donor with ankylosing spondylitis.

This clonotype was seen only once. The CDR3 DNA is TGCGCCAGCATCTCCGCAGGGGGGCGAATCTACGAGCAGTACTTC. It codes for CASISAGGRIYEQYF. The rearrangement links TRBV23-1 to TRBJ2-7; weak D call: TRBD1 (7 bases). TRBV23-1 carries the ORF label, with uncertain function. This CDR3 is 15 amino acids long. The V end was cut by 7 bases, the J end by 3 bases, with 19 bases between.

This clonotype was seen more than once but under ten times. The chain recombines TRBV14 with TRBJ2-3; D is unclear. V lost 0 bases and J 2 bases, leaving 15 bases between the germline ends. The CDR3 is made up of 17 amino acids. Germline CDR1 and CDR2: SGHDN and FVKESK. The CDR3 sequence: CASSQDALPHNTDTQYF. The CDR3 DNA sequence: TGTGCCAGCAGCCAAGACGCTCTACCCCATAACACAGATACGCAGTATTTT.

This chain connects TRBV20-1 to TRBJ1-1, with unresolved D. Germline values: CDR1 DFQATT, CDR2 SNEGSKA (reference sequence). The CDR3 sequence is 12 residues long. Trimming stripped 5 bases from V and 1 base from J, with 8 bases between. The CDR3, as DNA: TGCAGTGCTGCGGACGGGAACACTGAAGCTTTCTTT. Amino acids: CSAADGNTEAFF.

The chain combines TRBV25-1 with TRBJ1-1; D not certain. Between the trimmed V and J ends, which lost 5 bases and 2 bases, there was a span of 15 bases. This CDR3 contains 15 residues. CDR1 is MGHDK, CDR2 SYGVNS, per germline. The CDR3 DNA reads as TGTGCCAGCAGTCCTTCCCTCGGGGTCAACACTGAAGCTTTCTTT. Translating it yields CASSPSLGVNTEAFF.

The V call is TRBV10-2, the J call TRBJ2-5; D is uncertain. The ends were cut back, 2 bases at V and 0 bases at J, with 4 bases in the middle. This CDR3 has 13 amino acids. Germline-derived CDR1 and CDR2 are WSHSY and SAAADI. CDR3 loop: CASSEGYQETQYF. DNA of the CDR3: TGCGCCAGCAGTGAGGGGTACCAAGAGACCCAGTACTTC.

CDR3 nucleotides: TGTGCCAGCAGTTCCCTACGAGCTCCGGGTGGCTACACCTTC. Protein: CASSSLRAPGGYTF. V and J are TRBV12-3 or TRBV12-4 and TRBJ1-2; D is ambiguous. Trimming stripped 4 bases from V and 7 bases from J, with 16 bases between. The CDR3 is 14 amino acids.

This clonotype was detected a few times. The chain links TRBV7-2 to TRBJ2-2; TRBD1 might be the D (6 bases). CDR1 SGHTA and CDR2 FQGNSA come from the germline V gene. V gave up 3 bases and J gave up 1 base, with 9 bases separating them. This CDR3 region has 15 residues. CDR3 residues: CASSFTGWNTGELFF. The CDR3 bases are TGTGCCAGCAGCTTCACAGGGTGGAACACCGGGGAGCTGTTTTTT.

This clonotype has a count of ten or more. This chain links TRBV3-1 with TRBJ2-2; D uncertain. V was clipped by 4 bases and J by 4 bases, with 7 bases between them. The CDR3 contains 13 residues. Per germline, CDR1 LGHDT and CDR2 YNNKEL (reference sequence). The CDR3 loop reads CASSPLPTGELFF. The CDR3 region has the DNA TGTGCCAGCAGCCCCCTCCCCACCGGGGAGCTGTTTTTT.

The chain couples TRBV5-1 to TRBJ2-7; 11 bases agree with TRBD2. Germline assignment: CDR1 SGHRS and CDR2 YFSETQ. After removal of 6 bases from V and 0 bases from J, the junction contained 14 bases not matched to a gene. This CDR3 contains 18 residues. The CDR3 loop reads CASKFGLAGGSFSYEQYF. The CDR3 coding sequence is TGCGCCAGCAAATTCGGGCTAGCGGGAGGATCCTTCTCCTACGAGCAGTACTTC.

The CDR3 spells CSARDRRTSGTDTQYF. The CDR3 DNA reads TGCAGTGCTAGAGATCGTCGTACTAGCGGCACAGATACGCAGTATTTT. The chain joins TRBV20-1 to TRBJ2-3, with 7 bases matching TRBD2. V lost 0 bases and J lost 1; bases outside the gene matches: 7. CDR1 and CDR2 from the germline V gene are DFQATT and SNEGSKA (reference sequence). The CDR3 extends over 16 amino acids.

The chain employs TRBV11-2 and TRBJ2-3; 7 positions match TRBD2. The CDR3 has 14 amino acids. Trimming at V came to 5 bases and at J to 6 bases, leaving 8 bases not matched to a gene. Germline CDR1 and CDR2: SGHAT and FQNNGV. The DNA for the CDR3 is TGTGCCAGCAGCCCCTGGACTAGAGTGGATACGCAGTATTTT. Translation gives CASSPWTRVDTQYF.

This clonotype was seen ten or more times. The CDR3 is CASRGTVETQYF. CDR3 nucleotide sequence: TGTGCCAGCAGGGGGACGGTGGAGACCCAGTACTTC. The chain couples TRBV12-3 or TRBV12-4 to TRBJ2-5; D is possibly TRBD1 or TRBD2 (5 bases each). The CDR3 is 12 amino acids. The ends were cut back, 6 bases at V and 5 bases at J, with 10 bases in the middle.

The genes are TRBV15 and TRBJ1-3; TRBD1 agrees at 10 bases. The CDR3 has 16 residues. With V trimmed by 1 base and J by 3 bases, 3 bases remained unmatched. Germline V gives CDR1 LNHNV, CDR2 YYDKDF (reference sequence). In DNA, the CDR3 is TGTGCCACCAGCAGAGGCCGGGACAGGGGTGGAAACACCATATATTTT. Translated, it gives CATSRGRDRGGNTIYF.

This clonotype has at least ten counts. The V and J genes are TRBV25-1 and TRBJ1-4; maybe TRBD1 (6 bases). CDR3 length: 15 residues. The V gene's germline CDR1 is MGHDK and CDR2 SYGVNS. The V end lost 6 bases, the J end lost 8 bases, and 19 bases lay between the germline ends. In DNA, the CDR3 is TGTGCCAGCAGCCCGGTGGGGGGGGCAGGGGAAAAACTGTTTTTT. It encodes CASSPVGGAGEKLFF.

The chain links TRBV7-9 to TRBJ2-7, with 9 positions matching TRBD2. The V gene end was trimmed by 1 base and the J gene end by 4 bases; junction bases not matched to a gene: 5. The germline CDR1 and CDR2 sequences are SEHNR and FQNEAQ (reference sequence). This CDR3 is built from 15 residues. As DNA, the CDR3 is TGTGCCAGCAGCTTAGGGTCTAGCGGGAATTACGAGCAGTACTTC. Protein sequence: CASSLGSSGNYEQYF.

The chain joins TRBV5-1 to TRBJ2-5; D might be TRBD1 or TRBD2, each matching 5 bases. The CDR3 length is 15 residues. Trimming took 5 bases from V and 1 from J, leaving 15 bases between them. Germline V CDR1 and CDR2: SGHRS, YFSETQ. The CDR3 here is CASRESPGTQETQYF. CDR3 DNA sequence: TGCGCCAGCAGGGAAAGCCCCGGGACCCAAGAGACCCAGTACTTC.

This clonotype was counted between two and nine times. The chain employs TRBV29-1 and TRBJ1-1; D gene unclear. The V and J ends lost 6 bases and 11 bases respectively, with 16 bases between them. The CDR3 is made up of 11 amino acids. CDR1 and CDR2 from the germline V gene are SQVTM and ANQGSEA. The CDR3 reads CSVAPTLSAFF. The CDR3 DNA sequence: TGCAGCGTCGCCCCCACTTTATCGGCTTTCTTT.

V gene TRBV20-1 combines with J gene TRBJ2-7; 10 bases fit TRBD1. The J segment lost 2 bases and the V segment lost 6 bases, leaving 7 bases of the junction unmatched. The germline V gene has CDR1 DFQATT and CDR2 SNEGSKA (reference sequence). This CDR3 has 14 amino acids. CDR3 DNA: TGCAGTGCGCCTGGACAGGGGGTCACCTACGAGCAGTACTTC. Protein product: CSAPGQGVTYEQYF.

This CDR3 is CASSLLQPQHF. For the CDR3, the DNA is TGTGCCAGCAGTTTACTCCAGCCCCAGCATTTT. The chain carries TRBV27 and TRBJ1-5; D gene ambiguous. V was clipped by 2 bases and J by 7 bases, with 3 bases between them. Looked up from germline, CDR1 is MNHEY and CDR2 is SMNVEV (reference sequence). The CDR3 has 11 amino acids.

This clonotype has only a few counts. V and J are TRBV4-1 and TRBJ1-4, with D unclear. CDR1 and CDR2 (germline): MGHRA, YSYEKL. The CDR3 extends over 15 amino acids. V was clipped by 1 base and J by 5 bases, with 11 bases between them. CDR3 in DNA: TGCGCCAGCAGCCAAGTACGGCAGATAAATGAAAAACTGTTTTTT. Translation: CASSQVRQINEKLFF.

This clonotype was counted once. J is TRBJ2-7 and V is TRBV20-1, with D tentatively TRBD2 (6 bases). The V end was cut by 3 bases, the J end by 2 bases, with 20 bases between. Looked up from germline, CDR1 is DFQATT and CDR2 is SNEGSKA (reference sequence). This CDR3 is 16 amino acids long. CDR3 in amino acids: CSASALAFSSAYEQYF. CDR3 sequence (DNA): TGCAGTGCTAGTGCACTAGCATTTTCGTCGGCCTACGAGCAGTACTTC.

This clonotype was recorded a few times. CDR3 DNA: TGCGCCAGCGGAGGGAACAGGGGGCCCCTAAATGAGCAGTTCTTC. This encodes CASGGNRGPLNEQFF. This sequence joins TRBV10-2 and TRBJ2-1; 9 bases agree with TRBD1. The ends lost 8 bases at V and 7 bases at J; junction bases unmatched: 12. The CDR3 loop spans 15 amino acids. The germline V gene has CDR1 WSHSY and CDR2 SAAADI.

This chain links TRBV11-2 with TRBJ1-1, with D uncertain. The CDR3 extends over 13 amino acids. Per germline, CDR1 SGHAT and CDR2 FQNNGV. Trimming pared 1 base from V and 8 bases from J, leaving 11 bases between. The CDR3 DNA follows: TGTGCCAGCAGCTTAGGGGCCGGACCCGAAGCTTTCTTT. This gives the protein CASSLGAGPEAFF.

This clonotype was observed a few times. The V and J genes are TRBV12-3 or TRBV12-4 and TRBJ1-2, with D uncertain. The CDR3 spans 13 residues. The ends were cut back, 7 bases at V and 4 bases at J, with 13 bases in the middle. The CDR3 loop reads CASTEIGSYGYTF. The CDR3 bases are TGTGCCAGCACCGAAATCGGGTCCTATGGCTACACCTTC.